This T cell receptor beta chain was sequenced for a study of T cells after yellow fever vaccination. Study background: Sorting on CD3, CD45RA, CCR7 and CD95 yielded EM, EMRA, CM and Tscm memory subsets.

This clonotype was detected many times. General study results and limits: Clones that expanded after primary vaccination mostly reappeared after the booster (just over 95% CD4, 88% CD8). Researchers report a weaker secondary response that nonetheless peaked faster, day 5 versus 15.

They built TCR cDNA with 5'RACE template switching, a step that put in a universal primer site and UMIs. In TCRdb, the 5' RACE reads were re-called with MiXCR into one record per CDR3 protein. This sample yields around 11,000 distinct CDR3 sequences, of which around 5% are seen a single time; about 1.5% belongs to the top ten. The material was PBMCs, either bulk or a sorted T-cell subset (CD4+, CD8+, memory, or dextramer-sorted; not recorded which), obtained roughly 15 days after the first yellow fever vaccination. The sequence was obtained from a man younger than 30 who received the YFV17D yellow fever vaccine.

This chain's CDR3 is CAWSFGTAVTIYF. CDR3 DNA: TGTGCCTGGAGTTTTGGGACGGCGGTGACCATATATTTT. The J gene is TRBJ1-3, the V gene TRBV30; weak D call: TRBD1 (5 bases). Germline lookup yields CDR1 GTSNPN and CDR2 SVGIG (reference sequence). The CDR3 has 13 amino acids. V lost 2 bases and J 10 bases, leaving 15 bases between the germline ends.